The 18 T cell receptor beta chains below come from one sample, sequenced in a study of blood T cell repertoires in COVID-19. The repertoire was sequenced with immunoSEQ multiplex PCR; TCRdb's copy has only in-frame clones and lacks some. The sample lists about 170,000 clones, 85% occurring once. The sample taken for sequencing was peripheral blood. The source of these receptors is a human donor with acute or convalescent COVID-19. The donor label of this sample is uncertain.

CDR3 sequence reads: CASSSRQGARIITDTQYF. In nucleotides, the CDR3 is TGCGCCAGCAGCTCCAGACAGGGGGCGAGGATCATCACAGATACGCAGTATTTT. The rearrangement links TRBV5-1 to TRBJ2-3, with 10 bases identical to TRBD1. This CDR3 comprises 18 residues. The V and J ends lost 3 bases and 2 bases, in that order; junction bases with no gene match: 12. Germline V gives CDR1 SGHRS, CDR2 YFSETQ.

V usage is TRBV29-1 and J usage is TRBJ2-3; D perhaps matches TRBD2 (7 bases). Germline CDR1 and CDR2: SQVTM and ANQGSEA. The germline V and J ends were trimmed by 8 bases and 5 bases, with 23 bases remaining between them. The CDR3 runs 15 residues. CDR3 sequence (DNA): TGCAGCCTGTGGGGGGGCATGGGAACAGGAGATACGCAGTATTTT. It is translated as CSLWGGMGTGDTQYF.

V and J are TRBV7-9 and TRBJ1-5; D call uncertain. This CDR3 spans 14 amino acids. Trimming removed 0 bases from V and 4 bases from J, with 7 bases in between. CDR1 SEHNR and CDR2 FQNEAQ come from the germline V gene (reference sequence). In nucleotides, the CDR3 is TGTGCCAGCAGCTTAGCGTACAGAAATCAGCCCCAGCATTTT. Protein: CASSLAYRNQPQHF.

The table lists this clone with a few counts. The chain joins TRBV28 to TRBJ1-6; 7 nucleotides line up with TRBD1. Trimming removed 8 bases from V and 6 bases from J; junction bases left unmatched: 4. Germline-derived CDR1 and CDR2 are MDHEN and SYDVKM. CDR3 length: 13 amino acids. The CDR3 DNA reads as TGTGCCAGCCGACAGGGCCGTAATTCACCCCTCCACTTT. This sequence encodes CASRQGRNSPLHF. Based on the CDR3 plus reference TRBV28 and TRBJ1-6, the full variable domain is DVKVTQSSRYLVKRTGEKVFLECVQDMDHENMFWYRQDPGLGLRLIYFSYDVKMKEKGDIPEGYSVSREKKERFSLILESASTNQTSMYLCASRQGRNSPLHFGNGTRLTVT.

The chain uses TRBV27 and TRBJ2-3; 12 bases are a match to TRBD2. V dropped 3 bases and J dropped 3; count of bases not matched to a gene: 7. The length of the CDR3 is 17 residues. Looked up from germline, CDR1 is MNHEY and CDR2 is SMNVEV (reference sequence). The CDR3 here is CASSLLAGGVATDTQYF. The CDR3 DNA sequence: TGTGCCAGCAGTTTGCTAGCGGGGGGGGTAGCGACAGATACGCAGTATTTT.

The chain combines TRBV12-3 or TRBV12-4 with TRBJ1-2, with TRBD1 identical over 9 bases. The trim removed 6 bases at V and 6 bases at J, leaving 5 bases unmatched. The length of the CDR3 is 13 residues. This CDR3 reads CASSRGTGHGYTF. CDR3 nucleotides: TGTGCCAGCAGCCGAGGGACAGGGCATGGCTACACCTTC.

The rearrangement links TRBV6-5 to TRBJ1-6, with D possibly matching TRBD1 (5 bases). The CDR3 consists of 14 residues. V gave up 10 bases and J gave up 6 bases, with 16 bases separating them. Germline lookup yields CDR1 MNHEY and CDR2 SVGAGI. CDR3 DNA: TGTGCCACCTGTCCGGGGGGAGGTAATTCACCCCTCCACTTT. It specifies CATCPGGGNSPLHF.

The chain uses TRBV18 and TRBJ1-2, with a possible D match to TRBD1 (6 bases). V lost 3 bases, J lost 7 bases, and 15 bases lay in between. The CDR3 has 14 amino acids. CDR1 KGHSH and CDR2 LQKENI come from the germline V gene. This chain's CDR3 is CASSPGSGDSGYTF. As DNA, the CDR3 is TGTGCCAGCTCACCGGGGTCAGGGGATTCTGGCTACACCTTC. The variable domain in full, with the rest retrieved from reference TRBV18 and TRBJ1-2, is NAGVMQNPRHLVRRRGQEARLRCSPMKGHSHVYWYRQLPEEGLKFMVYLQKENIIDESGMPKERFSAEFPKEGPSILRIQQVVRGDSAAYFCASSPGSGDSGYTFGSGTRLTVV.

The chain couples TRBV6-5 to TRBJ1-1; D remains ambiguous. This CDR3 is built from 16 residues. Between the trimmed V and J ends, which lost 2 bases and 3 bases, there was a span of 16 bases. Germline-derived CDR1 and CDR2 are MNHEY and SVGAGI. As DNA, the CDR3 is TGTGCCAGCAGTTACCCCCGGGAGGGTGGGGACACTGAAGCTTTCTTT. It codes for CASSYPREGGDTEAFF.

This clone was picked up many times. The V call is TRBV2, the J call TRBJ1-2; D remains ambiguous. V was cut by 6 bases and J by 5 bases, with 10 bases left in between. The CDR3 has 12 residues. In germline, CDR1 is SNHLY, CDR2 FYNNEI. The CDR3 protein is CASRALGYGYTF. CDR3 coding DNA: TGTGCCAGCAGGGCCCTAGGATATGGCTACACCTTC.

This clone has just a few counts. CDR3 sequence reads: CASSISATYEQYF. The CDR3 DNA reads as TGTGCCAGTAGTATTTCTGCAACTTACGAGCAGTACTTC. V gene TRBV19 combines with J gene TRBJ2-7; no firm D call. Germline lookup yields CDR1 LNHDA and CDR2 SQIVND (reference sequence). Trimming took 3 bases from V and 4 from J, leaving 10 bases between them. The CDR3 sequence is 13 residues long.

V usage is TRBV7-5 and J usage is TRBJ2-7; the DNA was not used to check the table's D call, TRBD1. TRBV7-5 is a listed pseudogene. CDR3 length: 13 residues. Here the CDR3 DNA reads TGTGCCAGGGGCAGGGGCCACCCCTACGAGCAGTACTTC. Translation gives CARGRGHPYEQYF.

This clone appeared a few times. V gene TRBV6-5 combines with J gene TRBJ1-4; no reliable D call. This CDR3 contains 11 residues. With 6 bases removed from V and 8 bases from J, the gap between germline ends came to 7 bases. Per germline, CDR1 MNHEY and CDR2 SVGAGI. The CDR3 protein is CASSNTEKLFF. CDR3 DNA: TGTGCCAGCAGCAACACAGAAAAACTGTTTTTT.

This clone was picked up one time. The rearrangement links TRBV28 to TRBJ1-3, with 8 bases that match TRBD1. After removal of 6 bases from V and 5 bases from J, the junction contained 3 bases not matched to a gene. The CDR3 is 13 residues long. Germline V CDR1 and CDR2: MDHEN, SYDVKM. The CDR3: CASRGQGRNTIYF. CDR3 DNA sequence: TGTGCCAGCAGAGGACAGGGTCGAAACACCATATATTTT. Full variable domain (remainder filled in from reference TRBV28 and TRBJ1-3): DVKVTQSSRYLVKRTGEKVFLECVQDMDHENMFWYRQDPGLGLRLIYFSYDVKMKEKGDIPEGYSVSREKKERFSLILESASTNQTSMYLCASRGQGRNTIYFGEGSWLTVV.

V gene TRBV28 combines with J gene TRBJ1-1, with unresolved D. Germline V lookup: CDR1 MDHEN, CDR2 SYDVKM. The CDR3 contains 12 residues. V lost 4 bases and J 8 bases, leaving 11 bases between the germline ends. The CDR3 here is CASSSGPGEAFF. DNA of the CDR3: TGTGCCAGCAGTTCCGGTCCGGGGGAAGCTTTCTTT.

The chain recombines TRBV6-5 with TRBJ1-1, with a tentative D call TRBD1 (5 bases). CDR3 length equals 15 residues. The germline CDR1 and CDR2 sequences are MNHEY and SVGAGI. Deletions cut 2 bases from V and 5 bases from J, with 15 bases between. CDR3 sequence reads: CASSYGGNPGTEAFF. The CDR3 bases are TGTGCCAGCAGTTACGGTGGGAACCCAGGGACTGAAGCTTTCTTT.

The V gene is TRBV11-3, the J gene TRBJ2-1; D is uncertain. Per the germline V gene, CDR1 is SGHNT and CDR2 is YENEEA. The ends were cut back, 5 bases at V and 9 bases at J, with 17 bases in the middle. This CDR3 has 14 amino acids. The CDR3 is CASSLIQVNTEQFF. As DNA, the CDR3 is TGTGCCAGCAGCCTAATCCAGGTTAACACTGAGCAGTTCTTC. Combining the CDR3 with reference TRBV11-3 and TRBJ2-1 gives the whole variable domain EAGVVQSPRYKIIEKKQPVAFWCNPISGHNTLYWYLQNLGQGPELLIRYENEEAVDDSQLPKDRFSAERLKGVDSTLKIQPAELGDSAVYLCASSLIQVNTEQFFGPGTRLTVL.

This chain joins TRBV28 and TRBJ1-1, with 9 bases aligning to TRBD1. CDR1 MDHEN and CDR2 SYDVKM come from the germline V gene. Trimming took 5 bases from V and 8 from J; bases not matched to a gene: 9. CDR3 length: 14 residues. The CDR3 reads CASSPHRGQGEAFF. As DNA, the CDR3 is TGTGCCAGCAGTCCCCACAGGGGGCAGGGAGAAGCTTTCTTT.